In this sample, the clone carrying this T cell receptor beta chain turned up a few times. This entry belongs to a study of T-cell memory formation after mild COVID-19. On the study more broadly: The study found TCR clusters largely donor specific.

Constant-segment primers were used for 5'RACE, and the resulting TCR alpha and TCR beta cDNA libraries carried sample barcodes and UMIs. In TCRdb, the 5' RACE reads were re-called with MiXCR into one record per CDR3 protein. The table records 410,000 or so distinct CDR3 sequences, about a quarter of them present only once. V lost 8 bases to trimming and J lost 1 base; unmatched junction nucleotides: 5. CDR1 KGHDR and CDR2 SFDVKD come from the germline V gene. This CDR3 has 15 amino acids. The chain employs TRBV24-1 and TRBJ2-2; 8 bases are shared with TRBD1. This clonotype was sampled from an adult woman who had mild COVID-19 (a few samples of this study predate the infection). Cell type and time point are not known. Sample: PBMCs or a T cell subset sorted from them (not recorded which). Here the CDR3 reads CATTPGTGNTGELFF. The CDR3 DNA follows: TGTGCCACCACTCCTGGGACAGGGAACACCGGGGAGCTGTTTTTT.